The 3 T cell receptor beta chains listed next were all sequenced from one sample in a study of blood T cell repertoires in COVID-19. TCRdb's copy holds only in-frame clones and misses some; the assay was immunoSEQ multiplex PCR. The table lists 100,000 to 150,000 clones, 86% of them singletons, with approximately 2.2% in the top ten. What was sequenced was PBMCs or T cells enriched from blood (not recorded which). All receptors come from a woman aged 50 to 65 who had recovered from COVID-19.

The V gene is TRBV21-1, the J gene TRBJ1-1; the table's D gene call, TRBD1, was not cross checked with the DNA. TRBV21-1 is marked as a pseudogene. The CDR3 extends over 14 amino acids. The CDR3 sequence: CASRWDRLNTEAFF. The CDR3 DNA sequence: TGTGCCAGCAGATGGGACAGATTGAACACTGAAGCTTTCTTT.

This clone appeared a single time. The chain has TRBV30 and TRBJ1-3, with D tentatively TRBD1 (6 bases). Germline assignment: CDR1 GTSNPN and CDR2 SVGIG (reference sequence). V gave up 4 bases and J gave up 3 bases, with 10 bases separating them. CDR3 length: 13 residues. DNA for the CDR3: TGTGCCTGGACGTCAGGGGTTGGAAACACCATATATTTT. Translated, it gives CAWTSGVGNTIYF.

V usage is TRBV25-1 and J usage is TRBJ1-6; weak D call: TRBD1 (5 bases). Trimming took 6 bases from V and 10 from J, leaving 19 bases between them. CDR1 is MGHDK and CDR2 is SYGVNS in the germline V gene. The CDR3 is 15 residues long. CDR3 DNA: TGTGCCAGCAGCGGTCAGGGCTATCTTGACTCACCCCTCCACTTT. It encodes CASSGQGYLDSPLHF.